The rows below give T cell receptor beta chains drawn from one sample of a study of T cell repertoires in cytomegalovirus infection. A single record per CDR3 protein comes from TCRdb applying MiXCR to the reads. The sample consists of under 150,000 distinct CDR3 sequences, approximately 9.2% of them appearing once. The sample taken for sequencing was PBMCs. These TCRs come from a human donor in good health (CMV status not recorded). Some clones in this sample may be carry-over from other donors' samples. Both conserved end residues are part of each CDR3. D genes are given only for firm matches. Clone size is not always given. Where it is, it says once, few, many or a class for expanded clones.

>TRBV20-1|TRBJ2-1|TRBD2|many
TGCAGTGCCTCTTTACTAGCGGGAGGGAATGAGCAGTTCTTC
CSASLLAGGNEQFF
>TRBV5-8|TRBJ2-7|TRBD1|many
TGTGCCAGCACCCACCGACAGGGGACGGGACACGAGCAGTACTTC
CASTHRQGTGHEQYF
>TRBV19|TRBJ1-5|-|-
TGTGCCACCCGGACAGAGAGCAATCAGCCCCAGCATTTT
CATRTESNQPQHF
>TRBV2|TRBJ2-2|-|-
TGTGCCAGCAGTGAAGATCTATCCCCCGGGGAGCTGTTTTTT
CASSEDLSPGELFF
>TRBV7-2|TRBJ1-1|-|many
TGTGCCAGCAGCTTAGAGAGGGGGGGCAATGAAGCTTTCTTT
CASSLERGGNEAFF
>TRBV12-3/TRBV12-4|TRBJ2-1|TRBD1|many
TGTGCCAGCAGTTTACAGACAGGGCTATACAATGAGCAGTTCTTC
CASSLQTGLYNEQFF
>TRBV6-2/TRBV6-3|TRBJ2-1|-|many
TGTGCCAGCAGTAAGCCGGACAGCCCCGATGAGCAGTTCTTC
CASSKPDSPDEQFF
>TRBV2|TRBJ1-1|TRBD1|many
TGTGCCAGCACCGGACAGGGGAACACTGAAGCTTTCTTT
CASTGQGNTEAFF
>TRBV19|TRBJ2-1|TRBD1|-
TGTGCCAGTAGTATTGAGGGACAGCAGTACAATGAGCAGTTCTTC
CASSIEGQQYNEQFF
>TRBV20-1|TRBJ2-5|TRBD2|-
TGCAGTGCCCGCCTCATGTCGGGGGGACTCGGGTCCCAGTACTTC
CSARLMSGGLGSQYF
>TRBV5-1|TRBJ2-1|-|many
TGCGCCAGCAGCTTGCAACCTAGTTCAGATGAGCAGTTCTTC
CASSLQPSSDEQFF
>TRBV2|TRBJ2-3|-|many
TGTGCCAGCAGTCCTGTACTGGACTCCGGCGGGGATACGCAGTATTTT
CASSPVLDSGGDTQYF
>TRBV20-1|TRBJ2-1|TRBD2|few
TGCAGTGCCCCCCTCCGAGCGGGGGGCGCAAATGAGCAGTTCTTC
CSAPLRAGGANEQFF
>TRBV6-7|TRBJ1-6|-|many
TGTGCCAGCAGTTACCACCCTGTGACAGGAGAAAATTCACCCCTCCACTTT
CASSYHPVTGENSPLHF
>TRBV5-1|TRBJ1-1|-|many
TGCGCCAGCAGCGGGCAGATTAACACTGAAGCTTTCTTT
CASSGQINTEAFF
>TRBV28|TRBJ1-2|-|few
TGTGCCAGCAGCTTTGGGGGGCGGAATGGCTACACCTTC
CASSFGGRNGYTF
>TRBV28|TRBJ1-1|TRBD1|many
TGTGCCAGCAGTTTCGGGACAGGGTCTAAGGGAGCTTTCTTT
CASSFGTGSKGAFF
>TRBV5-1|TRBJ2-3|-|many
TGCGCCAGCAGCTTGGCGCTAAAACAGGACCCAGATACGCAGTATTTT
CASSLALKQDPDTQYF
>TRBV20-1|TRBJ2-1|-|-
TGCAGTGCTAGAGATGGGCGGGCCAATGAGCAGTTCTTC
CSARDGRANEQFF
>TRBV12-3/TRBV12-4|TRBJ1-1|-|many
TGTGCCAGCAGTTTAGCCTCCTGGAACACTGAAGCTTTCTTT
CASSLASWNTEAFF
>TRBV2|TRBJ2-1|-|many
TGTGCCAGCAGTGGACAGGATCTTTACAATGAGCAGTTCTTC
CASSGQDLYNEQFF
>TRBV28|TRBJ1-5|TRBD1|many
TGTGCCAGCAGATACCAGGGGGAGGGCAATCAGCCCCAGCATTTT
CASRYQGEGNQPQHF
>TRBV7-2|TRBJ1-1|-|many
TGTGCCAGCAGCTTAGATTCCGCCGAAGCTTTCTTT
CASSLDSAEAFF
>TRBV7-2|TRBJ1-1|-|many
TGTGCCAGCAGCCGCCGAGTCACAGCCATGAACACTGAAGCTTTCTTT
CASSRRVTAMNTEAFF
>TRBV4-3|TRBJ1-6|-|many
TGCGCCAGCAGCCAAGCTAGCGGCAATTCACCCCTCCACTTT
CASSQASGNSPLHF
>TRBV3-1|TRBJ1-2|-|-
TGTGCCAGCAGCCAAGGGATATCAGACTATGGCTACACCTTC
CASSQGISDYGYTF
>TRBV29-1|TRBJ1-1|-|-
TGCAGCGTTGCGGTGAACCCGGCTTTCTTT
CSVAVNPAFF
>TRBV6-1|TRBJ1-6|-|few
TGTGCCAGCAGTGACTCGGGCTCCTCTTGG
CASSDSGSSW
>TRBV7-2|TRBJ2-5|TRBD2|many
TGTGCCGGGGGGGGGGGGAGGGCCCAAGAGACCCAGTACTTC
CAGGGGRAQETQYF
>TRBV20-1|TRBJ1-1|TRBD1|many
TGCAGTGGGAGGGGGCAGGACACTGAAGCTTTCTTT
CSGRGQDTEAFF
>TRBV5-4|TRBJ1-1|TRBD1|many
TGTGCCAGCAGCGCACAACAGGGGAGAAACACTGAAGCTTTCTTT
CASSAQQGRNTEAFF
>TRBV29-1|TRBJ1-1|-|many
TGCAGCGTTGGATTCGACGGGGGGTACACTGAAGCTTTCTTT
CSVGFDGGYTEAFF
>TRBV27|TRBJ2-6|TRBD1|many
TGTGCCAGCAGAGAATTTCCGGGACAGGGGGACTCTGGGGCCAACGTCCTGACTTTC
CASREFPGQGDSGANVLTF
>TRBV7-2|TRBJ1-1|-|many
TGTGCCAGCAGCTTAGTTGGCCTAGGAGCTTTCTTT
CASSLVGLGAFF
>TRBV2|TRBJ1-6|TRBD1|many
TGTGCCAGCAGTGAGGGACAGTCTTCACATTCACCCCTCCACTTT
CASSEGQSSHSPLHF
>TRBV7-2|TRBJ2-6|-|many
TGTGCCAGCAGCCCCCAAGGCGGGTTTGGGGCCAACGTCCTGACTTTC
CASSPQGGFGANVLTF
>TRBV7-9|TRBJ2-7|-|few
TGTGCCAGCAGCTTAGCAGGCGGGGGCCCGTCCTACGAGCAGTACTTC
CASSLAGGGPSYEQYF
>TRBV2|TRBJ1-4|TRBD1|many
TGTGCCAGTTCCCGACAGGGTGAAAAACTGTTTTTT
CASSRQGEKLFF
>TRBV28|TRBJ2-7|-|few
TGTGCCAGCAGTCCCTCTATAGCAATAGTCTACGAGCAGTACTTC
CASSPSIAIVYEQYF
>TRBV3-1|TRBJ1-1|-|many
TGTGCCAGCACCCAAGAGCGGTACACTGAAGCTTTCTTT
CASTQERYTEAFF
>TRBV7-2|TRBJ1-5|-|many
TGTGCCAGCAGCCCCACCGCAGGGCAGGGGTATTCGAGCAATCAGCCCCAGCATTTT
CASSPTAGQGYSSNQPQHF
>TRBV12-3/TRBV12-4|TRBJ2-3|-|many
TGTGCCAGCACCCTCGAGGGGCTTAGCACAGATACGCAGTATTTT
CASTLEGLSTDTQYF
>TRBV29-1|TRBJ2-3|TRBD1|-
TGCAGCGTTAGCATAGGGGGCGCAGAAGATACGCAGTATTTT
CSVSIGGAEDTQYF
>TRBV7-6|TRBJ1-4|-|many
TGTGCCAGCAGCTTATCAGGGAGTAGGCAAGAAAAACTGTTTTTT
CASSLSGSRQEKLFF
>TRBV29-1|TRBJ1-2|-|many
TGCAGCGGGTCCGGGGGCGGCGACTATGGCTACACCTTC
CSGSGGGDYGYTF
>TRBV2|TRBJ2-5|-|many
TGTGCCAGCAGTGAAAACTTTCGAGAGACCCAGTACTTC
CASSENFRETQYF